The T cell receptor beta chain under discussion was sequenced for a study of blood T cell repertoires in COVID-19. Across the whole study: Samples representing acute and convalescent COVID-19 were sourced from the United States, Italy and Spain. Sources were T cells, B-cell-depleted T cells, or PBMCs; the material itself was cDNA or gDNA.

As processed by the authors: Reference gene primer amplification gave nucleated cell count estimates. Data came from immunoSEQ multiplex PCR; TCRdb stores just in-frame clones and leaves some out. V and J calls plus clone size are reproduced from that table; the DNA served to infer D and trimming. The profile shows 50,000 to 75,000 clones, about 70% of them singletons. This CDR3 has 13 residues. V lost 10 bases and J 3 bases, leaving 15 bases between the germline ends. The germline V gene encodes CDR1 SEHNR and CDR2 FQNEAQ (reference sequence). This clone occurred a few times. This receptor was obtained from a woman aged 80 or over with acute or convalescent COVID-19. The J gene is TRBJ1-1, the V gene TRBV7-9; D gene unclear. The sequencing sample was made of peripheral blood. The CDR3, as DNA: TGTGCCATTCTCAGGAGGGCTGACACTGAAGCTTTCTTT. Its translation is CAILRRADTEAFF.